The T cell receptor beta chain described here comes from a study of OX40 agonist ivuxolimab in advanced cancers. For the study at large: A male proportion of over 70% was recorded, with mean age 60 years and range roughly 23 to 85.

The data were produced by immunoSEQ multiplex PCR, yet TCRdb's version contains in-frame clones alone and is incomplete. The profile covers about 60,000 clones, with 90% to 95% appearing a single time and approximately 3.9% taken by the ten largest. V was clipped by 5 bases and J by 2 bases; unmatched bases: 2. There are 15 residues in the CDR3. The germline V gene encodes CDR1 MNHEY and CDR2 SMNVEV (reference sequence). Findings of the study overall: Relatively little clonal expansion, among the lowest observed, appeared in partial responders at 0.1-3.0 mg/kg. What antigens the expanded peripheral T cells recognized was never established.

Patients with autoimmune history or systemic immunosuppression were excluded. This clone was seen only once. Its antigen is undetermined. This receptor was obtained from an adult with an advanced solid tumor such as melanoma, head and neck, liver or kidney cancer. Sequencing used CD4+ or CD8+ T cells sorted from blood, obtained in a trial of the OX40 agonist ivuxolimab. The rearrangement uses TRBV27 and TRBJ2-2; 10 bases agree with TRBD2. The CDR3 here is CASSPLAGNTGELFF. In nucleotides, the CDR3 is TGTGCCAGCAGTCCACTAGCGGGAAACACCGGGGAGCTGTTTTTT.